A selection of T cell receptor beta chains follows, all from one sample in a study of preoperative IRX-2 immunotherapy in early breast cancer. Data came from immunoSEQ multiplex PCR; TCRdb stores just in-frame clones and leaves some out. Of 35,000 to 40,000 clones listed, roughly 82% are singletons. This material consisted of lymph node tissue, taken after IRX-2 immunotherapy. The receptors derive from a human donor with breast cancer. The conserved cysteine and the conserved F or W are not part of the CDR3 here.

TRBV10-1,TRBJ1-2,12,ASSERADLYGYT
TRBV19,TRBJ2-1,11,ASRDSSYNEQF
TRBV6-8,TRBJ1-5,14,ASSRGGGGFNQPQH
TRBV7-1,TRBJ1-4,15,ASSEDGGASTNEKLF
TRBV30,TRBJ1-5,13,AWSGSGGILSAQH
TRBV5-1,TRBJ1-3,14,ASSTTGGSSGNTIY
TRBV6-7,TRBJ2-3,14,ASSEIGGSLTDTQY
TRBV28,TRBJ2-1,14,ASSPWERGGRNEQF
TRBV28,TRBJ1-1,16,ASRLGDRGLLPNTEAF
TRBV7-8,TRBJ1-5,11,ASSQVTAGPSI
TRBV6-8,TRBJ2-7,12,ASRTGPNRGAQY
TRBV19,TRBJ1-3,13,ASSIAGTAGNTIY
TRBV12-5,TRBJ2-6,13,ASTHGQSGANVLT